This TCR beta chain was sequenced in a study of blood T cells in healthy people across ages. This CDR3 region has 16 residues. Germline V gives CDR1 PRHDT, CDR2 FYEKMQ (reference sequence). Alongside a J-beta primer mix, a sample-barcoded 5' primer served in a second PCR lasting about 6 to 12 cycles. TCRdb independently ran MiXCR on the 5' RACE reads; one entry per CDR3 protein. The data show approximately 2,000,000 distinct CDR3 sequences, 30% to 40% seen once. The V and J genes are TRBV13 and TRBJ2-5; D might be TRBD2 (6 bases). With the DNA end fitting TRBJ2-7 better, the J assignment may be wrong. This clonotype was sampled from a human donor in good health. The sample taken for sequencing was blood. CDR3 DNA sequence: TGTGCCAGCAGCCTAATTGGCGGGGAGATGATCTACGAGCAGTACTTC. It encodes CASSLIGGEMIYEQYF.